The rows below give T cell receptor beta chains drawn from one sample of a study of blood T cells in healthy people across ages. TCRdb analysed the 5' RACE reads with MiXCR anew, one entry per CDR3 protein. The sample has 950,000 to 1,200,000 distinct CDR3 sequences, around two fifths seen once. Input material: blood. Receptors were obtained from a man aged 18 to 29 in good health. CDR3s leave out the opening cysteine and the closing phenylalanine or tryptophan. D genes are given only for firm matches.

D gene,J gene,V gene,CDR3 protein
TRBD1,TRBJ1-2,TRBV27,ASGQGSLNYGYT
NA,NA,TRBV2,ASHERQHAYEQY
NA,TRBJ1-2,TRBV2,ASTVETDYGYT
NA,TRBJ2-6,TRBV6-4,ASSIGGNSGANVLT
TRBD1,TRBJ1-2,TRBV29-1,SVEDPLGTGGYGYT
TRBD1,TRBJ2-4,TRBV5-1,ASSLGQGASKNIQY
NA,TRBJ1-1,TRBV10-3,AISVGQVNTEAF
TRBD1,TRBJ2-5,TRBV7-2,ASSPDRNDQETQY
NA,TRBJ2-3,TRBV10-3,AITEDTDTDTQY
TRBD1,TRBJ1-2,TRBV7-2,ASSSMGGTDYGYT
NA,TRBJ1-2,TRBV4-3,ASSQVANDYSNYGYT
NA,TRBJ1-2,TRBV12-3/TRBV12-4,ASSLPEEGWRYGYT
TRBD1,TRBJ1-4,TRBV4-1,ASSQVDRTNEKLF